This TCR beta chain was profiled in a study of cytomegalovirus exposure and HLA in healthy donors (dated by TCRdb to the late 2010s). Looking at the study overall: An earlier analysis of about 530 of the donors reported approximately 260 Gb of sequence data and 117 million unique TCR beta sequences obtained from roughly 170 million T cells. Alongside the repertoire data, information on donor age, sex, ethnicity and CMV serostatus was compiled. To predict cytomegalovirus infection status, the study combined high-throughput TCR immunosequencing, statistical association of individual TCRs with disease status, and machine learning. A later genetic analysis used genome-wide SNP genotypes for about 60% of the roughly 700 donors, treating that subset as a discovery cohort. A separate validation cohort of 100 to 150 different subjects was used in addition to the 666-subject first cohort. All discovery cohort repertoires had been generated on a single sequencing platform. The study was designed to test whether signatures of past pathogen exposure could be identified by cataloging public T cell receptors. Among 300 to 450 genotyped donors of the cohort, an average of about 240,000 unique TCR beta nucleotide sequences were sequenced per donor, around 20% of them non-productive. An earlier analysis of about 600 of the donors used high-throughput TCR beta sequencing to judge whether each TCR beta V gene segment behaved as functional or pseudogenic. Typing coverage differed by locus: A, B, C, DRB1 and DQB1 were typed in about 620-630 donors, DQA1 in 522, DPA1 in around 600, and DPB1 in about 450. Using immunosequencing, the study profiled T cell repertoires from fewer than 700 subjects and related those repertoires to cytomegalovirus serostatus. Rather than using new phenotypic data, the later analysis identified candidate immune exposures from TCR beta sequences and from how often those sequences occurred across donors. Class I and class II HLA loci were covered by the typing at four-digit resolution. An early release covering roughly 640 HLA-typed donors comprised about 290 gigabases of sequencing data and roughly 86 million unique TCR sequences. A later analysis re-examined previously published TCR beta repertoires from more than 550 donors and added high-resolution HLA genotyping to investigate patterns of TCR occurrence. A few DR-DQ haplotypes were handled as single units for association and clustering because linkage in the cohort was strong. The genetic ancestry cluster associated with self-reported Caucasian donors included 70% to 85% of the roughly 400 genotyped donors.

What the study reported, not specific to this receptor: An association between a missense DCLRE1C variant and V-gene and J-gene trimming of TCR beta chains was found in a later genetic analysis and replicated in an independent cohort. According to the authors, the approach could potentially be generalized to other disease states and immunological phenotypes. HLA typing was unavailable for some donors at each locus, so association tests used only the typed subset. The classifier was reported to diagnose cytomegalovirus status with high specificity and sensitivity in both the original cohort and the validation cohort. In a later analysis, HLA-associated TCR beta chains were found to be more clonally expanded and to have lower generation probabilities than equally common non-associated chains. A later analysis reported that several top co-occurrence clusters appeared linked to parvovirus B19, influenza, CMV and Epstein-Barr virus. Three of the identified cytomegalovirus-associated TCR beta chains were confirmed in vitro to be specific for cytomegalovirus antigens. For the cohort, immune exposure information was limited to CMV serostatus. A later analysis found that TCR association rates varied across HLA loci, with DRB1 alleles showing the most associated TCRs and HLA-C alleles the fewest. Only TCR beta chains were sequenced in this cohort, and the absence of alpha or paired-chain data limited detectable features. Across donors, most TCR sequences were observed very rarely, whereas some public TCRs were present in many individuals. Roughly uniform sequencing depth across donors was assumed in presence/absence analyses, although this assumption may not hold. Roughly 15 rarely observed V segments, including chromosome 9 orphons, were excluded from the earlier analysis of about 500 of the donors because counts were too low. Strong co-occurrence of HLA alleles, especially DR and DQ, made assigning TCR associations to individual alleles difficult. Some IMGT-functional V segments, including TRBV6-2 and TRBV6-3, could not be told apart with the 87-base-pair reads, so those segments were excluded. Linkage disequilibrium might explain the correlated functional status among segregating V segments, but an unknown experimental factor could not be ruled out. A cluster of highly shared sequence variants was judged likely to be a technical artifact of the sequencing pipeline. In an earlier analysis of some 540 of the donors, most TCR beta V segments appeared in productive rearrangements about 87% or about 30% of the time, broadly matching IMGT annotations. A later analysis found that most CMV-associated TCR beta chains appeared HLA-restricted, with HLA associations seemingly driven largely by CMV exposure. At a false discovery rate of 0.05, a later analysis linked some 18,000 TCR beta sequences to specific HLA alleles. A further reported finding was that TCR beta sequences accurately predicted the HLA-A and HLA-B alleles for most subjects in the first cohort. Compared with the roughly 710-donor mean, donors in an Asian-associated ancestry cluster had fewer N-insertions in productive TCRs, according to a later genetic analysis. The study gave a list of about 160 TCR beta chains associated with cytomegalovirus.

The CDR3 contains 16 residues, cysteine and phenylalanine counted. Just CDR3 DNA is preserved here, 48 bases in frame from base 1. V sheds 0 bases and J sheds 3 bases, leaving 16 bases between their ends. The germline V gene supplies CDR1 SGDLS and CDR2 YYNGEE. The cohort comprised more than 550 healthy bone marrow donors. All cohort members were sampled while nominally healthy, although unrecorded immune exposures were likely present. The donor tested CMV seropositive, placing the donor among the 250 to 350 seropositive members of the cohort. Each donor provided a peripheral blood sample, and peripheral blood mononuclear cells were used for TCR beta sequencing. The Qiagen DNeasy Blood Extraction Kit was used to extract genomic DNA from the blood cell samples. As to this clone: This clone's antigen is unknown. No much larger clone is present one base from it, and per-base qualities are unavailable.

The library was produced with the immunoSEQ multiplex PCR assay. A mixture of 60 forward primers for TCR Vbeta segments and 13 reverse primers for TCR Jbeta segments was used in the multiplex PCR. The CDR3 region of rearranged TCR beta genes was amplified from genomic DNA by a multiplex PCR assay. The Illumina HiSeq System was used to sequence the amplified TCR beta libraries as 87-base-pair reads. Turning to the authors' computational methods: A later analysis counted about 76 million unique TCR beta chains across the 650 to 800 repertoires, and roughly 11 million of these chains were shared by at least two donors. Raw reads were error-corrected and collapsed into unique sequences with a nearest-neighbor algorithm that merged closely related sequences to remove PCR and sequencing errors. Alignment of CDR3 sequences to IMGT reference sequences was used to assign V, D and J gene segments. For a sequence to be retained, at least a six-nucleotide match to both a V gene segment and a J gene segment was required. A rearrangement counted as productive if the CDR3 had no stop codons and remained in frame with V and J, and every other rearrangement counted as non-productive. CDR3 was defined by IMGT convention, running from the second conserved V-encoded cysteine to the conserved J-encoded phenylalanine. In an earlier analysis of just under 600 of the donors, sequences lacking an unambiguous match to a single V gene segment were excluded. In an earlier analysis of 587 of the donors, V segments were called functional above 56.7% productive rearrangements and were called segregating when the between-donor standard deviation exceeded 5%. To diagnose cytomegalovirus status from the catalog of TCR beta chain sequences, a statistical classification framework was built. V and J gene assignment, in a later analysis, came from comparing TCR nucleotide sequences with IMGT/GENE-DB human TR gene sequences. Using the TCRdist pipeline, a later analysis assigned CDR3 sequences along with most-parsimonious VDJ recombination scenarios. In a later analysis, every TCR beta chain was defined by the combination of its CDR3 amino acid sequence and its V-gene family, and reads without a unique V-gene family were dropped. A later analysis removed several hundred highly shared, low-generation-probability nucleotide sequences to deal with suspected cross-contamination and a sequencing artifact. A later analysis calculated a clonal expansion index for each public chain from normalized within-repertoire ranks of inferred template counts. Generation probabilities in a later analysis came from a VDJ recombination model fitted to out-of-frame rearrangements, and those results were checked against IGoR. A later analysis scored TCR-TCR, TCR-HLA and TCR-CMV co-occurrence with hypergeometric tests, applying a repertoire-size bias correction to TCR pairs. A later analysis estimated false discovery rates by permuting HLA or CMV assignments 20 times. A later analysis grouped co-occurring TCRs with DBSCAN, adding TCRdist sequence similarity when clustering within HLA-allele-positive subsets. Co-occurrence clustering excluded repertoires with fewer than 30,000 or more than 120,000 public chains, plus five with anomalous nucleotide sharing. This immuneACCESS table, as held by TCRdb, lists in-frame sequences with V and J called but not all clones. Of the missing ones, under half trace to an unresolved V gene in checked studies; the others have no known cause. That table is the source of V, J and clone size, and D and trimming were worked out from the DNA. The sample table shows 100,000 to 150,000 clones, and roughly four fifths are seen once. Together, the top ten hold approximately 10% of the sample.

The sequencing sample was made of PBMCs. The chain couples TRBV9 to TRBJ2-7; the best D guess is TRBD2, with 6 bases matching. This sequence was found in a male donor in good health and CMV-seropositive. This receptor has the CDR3 CASSVGDSHLVYEQYF. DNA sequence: TGTGCCAGCAGCGTAGGGGACTCCCACTTAGTCTACGAGCAGTACTTC.